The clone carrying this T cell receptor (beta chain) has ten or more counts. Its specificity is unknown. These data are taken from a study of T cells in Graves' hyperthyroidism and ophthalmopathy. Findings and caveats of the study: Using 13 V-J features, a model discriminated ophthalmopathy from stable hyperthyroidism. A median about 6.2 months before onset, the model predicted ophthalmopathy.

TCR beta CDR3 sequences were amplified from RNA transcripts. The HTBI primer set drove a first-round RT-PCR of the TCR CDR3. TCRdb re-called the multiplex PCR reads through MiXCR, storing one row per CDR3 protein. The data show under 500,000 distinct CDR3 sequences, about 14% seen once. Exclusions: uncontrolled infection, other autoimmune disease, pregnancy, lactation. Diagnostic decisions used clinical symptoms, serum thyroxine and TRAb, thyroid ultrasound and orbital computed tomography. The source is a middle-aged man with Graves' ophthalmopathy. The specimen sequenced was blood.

The DNA of the CDR3 is TGTGCCAGCAGCTTTGTGGATGAGCAGTTCTTC. Amino acid sequence: CASSFVDEQFF. V gene TRBV11-1 combines with J gene TRBJ2-1, with unresolved D. Per the germline V gene, CDR1 is SGHAT and CDR2 is FQDESV (reference sequence). Trimming left V 3 bases short and J 8 bases short, with 5 bases between. This CDR3 spans 11 amino acids. Looking up the rest from reference TRBV11-1 and TRBJ2-1 gives the full variable domain: EAEVAQSPRYKITEKSQAVAFWCDPISGHATLYWYRQILGQGPELLVQFQDESVVDDSQLPKDRFSAERLKGVDSTLKIQPAELGDSAMYLCASSFVDEQFFGPGTRLTVL.